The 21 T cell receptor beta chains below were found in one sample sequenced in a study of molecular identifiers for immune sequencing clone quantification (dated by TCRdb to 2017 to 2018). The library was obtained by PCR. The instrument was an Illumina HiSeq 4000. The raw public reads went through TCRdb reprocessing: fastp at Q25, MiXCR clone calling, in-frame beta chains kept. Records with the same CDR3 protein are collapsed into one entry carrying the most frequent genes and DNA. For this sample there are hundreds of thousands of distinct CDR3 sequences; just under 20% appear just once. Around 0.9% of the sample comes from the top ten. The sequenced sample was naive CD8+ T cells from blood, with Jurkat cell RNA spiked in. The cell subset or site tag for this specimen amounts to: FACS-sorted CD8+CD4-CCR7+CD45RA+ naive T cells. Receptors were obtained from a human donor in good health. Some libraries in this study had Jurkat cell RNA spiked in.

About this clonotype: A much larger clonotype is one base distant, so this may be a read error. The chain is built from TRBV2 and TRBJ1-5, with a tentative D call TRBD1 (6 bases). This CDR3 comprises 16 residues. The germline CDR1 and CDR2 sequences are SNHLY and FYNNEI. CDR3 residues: CAGSPWGASSNQPQHF. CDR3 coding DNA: TGTGCCGGCAGTCCCTGGGGGGCCAGTAGCAATCAGCCCCAGCATTTT.

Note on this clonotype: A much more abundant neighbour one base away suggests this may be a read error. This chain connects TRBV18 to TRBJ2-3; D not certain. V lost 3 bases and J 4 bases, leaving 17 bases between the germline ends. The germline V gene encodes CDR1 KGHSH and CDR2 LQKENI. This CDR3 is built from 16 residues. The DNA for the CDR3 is TGTGCCAGCTCACCGGTATCAGGAGCCCCGCCAGATACGCAGTATTTT. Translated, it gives CASSPVSGAPPDTQYF.

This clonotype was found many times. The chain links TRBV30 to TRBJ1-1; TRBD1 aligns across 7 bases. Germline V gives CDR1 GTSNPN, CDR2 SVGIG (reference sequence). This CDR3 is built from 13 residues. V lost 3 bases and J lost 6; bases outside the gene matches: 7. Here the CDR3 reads CAWRDRVRAEAFF. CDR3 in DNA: TGTGCCTGGAGAGACAGGGTTCGAGCTGAAGCTTTCTTT.

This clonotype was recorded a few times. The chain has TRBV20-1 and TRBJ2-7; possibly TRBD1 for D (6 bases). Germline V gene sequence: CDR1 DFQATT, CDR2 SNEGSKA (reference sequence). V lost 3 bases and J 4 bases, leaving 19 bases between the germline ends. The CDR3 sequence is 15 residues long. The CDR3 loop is CSASPTGRFLYEQYF. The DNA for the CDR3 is TGCAGTGCTAGTCCTACAGGGCGTTTCCTGTACGAGCAGTACTTC.

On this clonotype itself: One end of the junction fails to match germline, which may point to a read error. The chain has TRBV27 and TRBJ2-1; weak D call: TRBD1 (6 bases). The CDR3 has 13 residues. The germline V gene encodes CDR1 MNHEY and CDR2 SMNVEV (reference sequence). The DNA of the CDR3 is TGTGCCAACAGTCATGGGGGCTTTAATGAGCAGTTCTTC. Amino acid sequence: CANSHGGFNEQFF.

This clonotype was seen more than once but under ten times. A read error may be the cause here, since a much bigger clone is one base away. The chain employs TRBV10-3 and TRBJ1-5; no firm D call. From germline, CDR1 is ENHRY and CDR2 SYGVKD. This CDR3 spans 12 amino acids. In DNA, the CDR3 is TGTGCCATCAGTGAGGGAAATCGGCCCCAGCATTTT. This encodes CAISEGNRPQHF.

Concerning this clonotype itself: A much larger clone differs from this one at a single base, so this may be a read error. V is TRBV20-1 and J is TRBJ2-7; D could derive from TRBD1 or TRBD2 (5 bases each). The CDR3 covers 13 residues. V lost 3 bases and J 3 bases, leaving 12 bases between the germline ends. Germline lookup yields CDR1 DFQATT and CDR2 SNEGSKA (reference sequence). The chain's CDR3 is CSASGDGNYEQYF. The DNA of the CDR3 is TGCAGTGCTAGCGGGGACGGAAACTACGAGCAGTACTTC.

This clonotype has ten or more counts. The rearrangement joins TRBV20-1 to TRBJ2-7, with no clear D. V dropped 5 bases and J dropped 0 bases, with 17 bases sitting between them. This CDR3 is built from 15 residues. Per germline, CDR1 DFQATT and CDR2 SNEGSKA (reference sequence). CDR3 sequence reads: CSAPRSGLSSYEQYF. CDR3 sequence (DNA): TGCAGTGCTCCCAGGTCTGGCCTTAGCTCCTACGAGCAGTACTTC.

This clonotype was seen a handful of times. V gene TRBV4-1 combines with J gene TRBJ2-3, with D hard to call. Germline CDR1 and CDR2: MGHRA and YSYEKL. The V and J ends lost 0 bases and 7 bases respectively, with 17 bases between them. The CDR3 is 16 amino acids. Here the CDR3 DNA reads TGCGCCAGCAGCCAAGAGATCGGGTTTACCCAGAATACGCAGTATTTT. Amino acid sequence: CASSQEIGFTQNTQYF.

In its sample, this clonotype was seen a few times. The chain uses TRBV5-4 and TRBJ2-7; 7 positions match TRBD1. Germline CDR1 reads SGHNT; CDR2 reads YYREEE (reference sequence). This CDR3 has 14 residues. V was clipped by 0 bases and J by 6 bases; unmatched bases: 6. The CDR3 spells CASSLEDRVVEQYF. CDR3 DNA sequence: TGTGCCAGCAGCTTGGAAGACAGGGTAGTCGAGCAGTACTTC. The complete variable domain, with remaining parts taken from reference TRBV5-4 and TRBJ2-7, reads ETGVTQSPTHLIKTRGQQVTLRCSSQSGHNTVSWYQQALGQGPQFIFQYYREEENGRGNFPPRFSGLQFPNYSSELNVNALELDDSALYLCASSLEDRVVEQYFGPGTRLTVT.

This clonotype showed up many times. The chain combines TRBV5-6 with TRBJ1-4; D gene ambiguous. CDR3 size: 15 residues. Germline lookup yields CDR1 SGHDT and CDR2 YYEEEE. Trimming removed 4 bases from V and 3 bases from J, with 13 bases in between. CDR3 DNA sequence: TGTGCCAGCAGCCAATTGGACCGATCTAATGAAAAACTGTTTTTT. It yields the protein CASSQLDRSNEKLFF.

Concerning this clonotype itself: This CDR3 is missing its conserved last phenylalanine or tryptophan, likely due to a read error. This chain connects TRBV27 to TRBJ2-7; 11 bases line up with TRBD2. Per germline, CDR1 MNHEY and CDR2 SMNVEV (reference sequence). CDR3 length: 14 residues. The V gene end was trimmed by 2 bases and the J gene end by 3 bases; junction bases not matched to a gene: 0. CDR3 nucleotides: TGTGCCAGCAGTTTAACTAGCGGGGGCTACGAGCAGTACCTC. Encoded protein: CASSLTSGGYEQYL.

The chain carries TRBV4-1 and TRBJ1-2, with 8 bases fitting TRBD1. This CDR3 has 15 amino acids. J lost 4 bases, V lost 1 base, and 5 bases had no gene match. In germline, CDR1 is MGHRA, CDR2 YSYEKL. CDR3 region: CASSQVDRATYGYTF. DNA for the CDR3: TGCGCCAGCAGCCAAGTGGACAGGGCAACCTATGGCTACACCTTC.

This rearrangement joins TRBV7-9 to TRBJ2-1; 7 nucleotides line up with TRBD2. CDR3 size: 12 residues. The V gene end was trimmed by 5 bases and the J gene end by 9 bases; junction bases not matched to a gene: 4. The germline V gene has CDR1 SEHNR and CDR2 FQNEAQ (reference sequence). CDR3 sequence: CASSHTSVEQFF. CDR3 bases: TGTGCCAGCAGCCACACTAGCGTTGAGCAGTTCTTC.

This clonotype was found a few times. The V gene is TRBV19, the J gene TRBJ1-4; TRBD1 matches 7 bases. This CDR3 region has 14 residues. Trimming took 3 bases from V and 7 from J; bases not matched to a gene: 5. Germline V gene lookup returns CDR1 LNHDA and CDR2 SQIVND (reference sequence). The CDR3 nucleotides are TGTGCCAGTAGTATTATGGGGACAGTTGAAAAACTGTTTTTT. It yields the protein CASSIMGTVEKLFF.

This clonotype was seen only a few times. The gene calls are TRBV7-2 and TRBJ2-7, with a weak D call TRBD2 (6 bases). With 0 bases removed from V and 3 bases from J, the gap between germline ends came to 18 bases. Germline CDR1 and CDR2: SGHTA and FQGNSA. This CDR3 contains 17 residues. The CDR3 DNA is TGTGCCAGCAGCTTAGCGGCGGAGGGGCTAGCGAACTACGAGCAGTACTTC. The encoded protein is CASSLAAEGLANYEQYF.

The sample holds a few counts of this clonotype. CDR3 in amino acids: CASRPGLNYEQYF. For the CDR3, the DNA is TGTGCCAGCAGACCGGGACTGAACTACGAGCAGTACTTC. The V call is TRBV2, the J call TRBJ2-7, with a possible D match to TRBD2 (6 bases). There are 13 residues in the CDR3. Germline loops: CDR1 SNHLY, CDR2 FYNNEI. Trimming stripped 6 bases from V and 3 bases from J, with 12 bases between.

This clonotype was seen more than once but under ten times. CDR3 in amino acids: CAWSTRGLGTEAFF. The DNA of the CDR3 is TGTGCCTGGAGTACCAGGGGGCTTGGCACTGAAGCTTTCTTT. The chain employs TRBV30 and TRBJ1-1; 8 bases are a match to TRBD1. Germline loops: CDR1 GTSNPN, CDR2 SVGIG (reference sequence). This CDR3 region has 14 residues. V shed 2 bases, J shed 4 bases, and the junction held 6 bases outside the gene matches.

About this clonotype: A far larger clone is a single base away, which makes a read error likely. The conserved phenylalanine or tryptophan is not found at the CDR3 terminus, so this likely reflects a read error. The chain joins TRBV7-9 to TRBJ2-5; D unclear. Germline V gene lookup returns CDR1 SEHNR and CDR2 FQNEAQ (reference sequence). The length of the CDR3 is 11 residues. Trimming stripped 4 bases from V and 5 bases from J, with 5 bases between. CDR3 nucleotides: TGTGCCAGCAGCTACCGGGAGACCCAGTACGTC. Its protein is CASSYRETQYV.

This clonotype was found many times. CDR3 in DNA: TGTGCCAGCAGCTTGGTCTTAGGGTCTGAAGCTTTCTTT. This translates into CASSLVLGSEAFF. The chain couples TRBV5-4 to TRBJ1-1; D not certain. Trimming stripped 0 bases from V and 6 bases from J, with 9 bases between. From germline, CDR1 is SGHNT and CDR2 YYREEE (reference sequence). The CDR3 covers 13 residues.

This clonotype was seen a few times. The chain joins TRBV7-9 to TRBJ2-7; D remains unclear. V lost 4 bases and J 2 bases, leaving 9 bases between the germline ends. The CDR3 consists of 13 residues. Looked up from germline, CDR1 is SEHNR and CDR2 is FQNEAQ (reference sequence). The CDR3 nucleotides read TGTGCCAGCAGCTCAAAGGATCCCTACGAGCAGTACTTC. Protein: CASSSKDPYEQYF.